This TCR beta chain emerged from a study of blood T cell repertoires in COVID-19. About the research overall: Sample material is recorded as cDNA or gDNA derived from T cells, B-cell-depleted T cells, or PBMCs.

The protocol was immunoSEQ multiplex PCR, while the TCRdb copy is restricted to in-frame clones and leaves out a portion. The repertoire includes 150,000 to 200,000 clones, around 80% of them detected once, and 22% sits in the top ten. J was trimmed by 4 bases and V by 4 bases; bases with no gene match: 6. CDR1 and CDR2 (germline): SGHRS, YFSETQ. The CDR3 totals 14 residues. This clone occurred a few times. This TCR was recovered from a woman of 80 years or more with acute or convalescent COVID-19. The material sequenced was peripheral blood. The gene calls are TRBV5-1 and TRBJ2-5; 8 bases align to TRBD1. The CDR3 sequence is CASSLQTGGETQYF. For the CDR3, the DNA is TGCGCCAGCAGCCTTCAAACAGGGGGAGAGACCCAGTACTTC.